A selection of T cell receptor beta chains follows, all from one sample in a study of blood T cells in healthy people across ages. TCRdb fed the 5' RACE reads into MiXCR, producing one record per CDR3 protein. The data contain about 1.6 million distinct CDR3 sequences, 34% of them singletons. Specimen: blood. These receptors came from a woman in her 30s in good health. Both conserved end residues are trimmed from each CDR3.

J,V,CDR3
TRBJ2-2,TRBV12-3/TRBV12-4,ASRVETGVWTGELF
TRBJ2-1,TRBV12-3/TRBV12-4,ASSLGTGWGEQF
TRBJ2-1,TRBV5-5,ASSVTRPGDEQF
TRBJ2-1,TRBV5-4,ASNLGSGTGGLDEQF
TRBJ2-7,TRBV6-1,ASCLGLAGAPFTYEQY
TRBJ2-5,TRBV2,AILWTSGRAWETQY
TRBJ2-1,TRBV20-1,SAIQPGTSYNEQF
TRBJ2-7,TRBV10-3,AISEGRSLPPYGQY
TRBJ1-2,TRBV29-1,SVEWSGGYT
TRBJ2-3,TRBV10-3,AMSVAGETSTDTQY
TRBJ1-4,TRBV6-5,ASSDGGLREKLF
TRBJ2-1,TRBV5-6,ASSAGQGNNEQF
TRBJ2-2,TRBV12-5,ASGLTTSGLGELF
TRBJ1-2,TRBV2,GGGDAYGYT
TRBJ2-3,TRBV4-2,ASSQDHRQAKTDTQY
TRBJ1-4,TRBV12-3/TRBV12-4,ASYGTPNEKLF
TRBJ1-2,TRBV12-3/TRBV12-4,ASSLVGGYNYGYT
TRBJ1-2,TRBV4-1,ASSQDPRGYGYT
TRBJ2-5,TRBV7-9,ASSPLGGSQETQY